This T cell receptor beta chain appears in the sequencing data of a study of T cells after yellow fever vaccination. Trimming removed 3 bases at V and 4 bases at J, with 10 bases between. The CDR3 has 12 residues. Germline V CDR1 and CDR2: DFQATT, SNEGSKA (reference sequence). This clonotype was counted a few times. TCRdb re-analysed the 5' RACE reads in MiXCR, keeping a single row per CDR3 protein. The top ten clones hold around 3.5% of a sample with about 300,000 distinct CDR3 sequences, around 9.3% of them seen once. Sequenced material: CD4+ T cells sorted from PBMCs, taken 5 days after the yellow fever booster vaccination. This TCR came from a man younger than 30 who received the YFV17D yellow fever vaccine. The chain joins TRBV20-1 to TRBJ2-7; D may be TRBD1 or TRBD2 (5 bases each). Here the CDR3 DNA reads TGCAGTGCTAGCCAGGGCGGGTACGAGCAGTACGTC. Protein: CSASQGGYEQYV.